A single sample gave rise to the 27 T cell receptor beta chains below, sequenced in a study of blood T cell repertoires in COVID-19. This table comes from immunoSEQ multiplex PCR, and its TCRdb copy is limited to in-frame clones, with some not included. The sample lists more than 150,000 clones, around 85% occurring once. Specimen: peripheral blood. These receptors all stem from an older man with active or convalescent COVID-19.

V gene TRBV5-4 combines with J gene TRBJ1-3, with a weak D call TRBD1 (5 bases). V was pared by 0 bases and J by 0 bases, with 10 bases between. This CDR3 region has 16 residues. Germline V lookup: CDR1 SGHNT, CDR2 YYREEE (reference sequence). The CDR3 DNA sequence: TGTGCCAGCAGCTTGGGCGGGGCCACCTCTGGAAACACCATATATTTT. Its protein product is CASSLGGATSGNTIYF.

This chain uses TRBV19 with TRBJ1-3, with D possibly matching TRBD1 (5 bases). This CDR3 has 16 amino acids. Germline V gives CDR1 LNHDA, CDR2 SQIVND (reference sequence). V was cut by 10 bases and J by 0 bases, with 19 bases left in between. CDR3 sequence (DNA): TGTGCCACACAAAACCGGGGAGGGGTCTCTGGAAACACCATATATTTT. Encoded protein: CATQNRGGVSGNTIYF.

This chain connects TRBV6-2 or TRBV6-3 to TRBJ2-1, with 9 bases that match TRBD2. The junction had 5 bases not matched to a gene; V was cut back by 4 bases and J by 4 bases. The germline V gene has CDR1 MNHEY and CDR2 SVGEGT. This CDR3 comprises 15 residues. The CDR3 protein is CASSFSGGSYNEQFF. The CDR3 DNA follows: TGTGCCAGCAGTTTTAGCGGGGGCTCTTACAATGAGCAGTTCTTC.

V and J are TRBV7-2 and TRBJ2-1; TRBD2 matches 11 bases. CDR3 length equals 15 residues. Trimming removed 8 bases from V and 8 bases from J; junction bases left unmatched: 11. Germline assignment: CDR1 SGHTA and CDR2 FQGNSA. CDR3 DNA: TGTGCCAGCCGACCCAGGCTAGCGGGGGGAGATGAGCAGTTCTTC. Translated: CASRPRLAGGDEQFF. The full variable domain, in which reference TRBV7-2 and TRBJ2-1 provide the parts outside the CDR3, is GAGVSQSPSNKVTEKGKDVELRCDPISGHTALYWYRQSLGQGLEFLIYFQGNSAPDKSGLPSDRFSAERTGGSVSTLTIQRTQQEDSAVYLCASRPRLAGGDEQFFGPGTRLTVL.

V usage is TRBV7-9 and J usage is TRBJ1-1, with D unresolved. V was trimmed by 1 base and J by 1 base, leaving 10 bases between them. The germline V gene encodes CDR1 SEHNR and CDR2 FQNEAQ (reference sequence). This CDR3 is 15 amino acids long. The CDR3 loop reads CASSLGSAENTEAFF. Written as DNA, the CDR3 is TGTGCCAGCAGCTTAGGATCCGCGGAGAACACTGAAGCTTTCTTT.

This chain uses TRBV21-1 with TRBJ1-3; the D segment call TRBD1 is taken from the table without a DNA check. TRBV21-1 is reported as a pseudogene. The CDR3 sequence is 18 residues long. CDR3 sequence (DNA): TGTGCCAGCAGCAATCGTCAGGGCCCATCCTCCTCTGGAAACACCATATATTTT. Amino acid sequence: CASSNRQGPSSSGNTIYF.

The chain is built from TRBV6-2 or TRBV6-3 and TRBJ2-5; 8 positions match TRBD2. The CDR3 spans 13 residues. Germline V gene sequence: CDR1 MNHEY, CDR2 SVGEGT. Trimming took 8 bases from V and 6 from J; bases not matched to a gene: 8. CDR3 residues: CASGPGGPKTQYF. The CDR3 bases are TGTGCCAGCGGCCCGGGGGGGCCTAAGACCCAGTACTTC.

The genes are TRBV7-8 and TRBJ2-7, with TRBD1 as a possible D gene (6 bases). V lost 1 base and J 3 bases, leaving 10 bases between the germline ends. The CDR3 extends over 14 amino acids. The germline V gene encodes CDR1 SGHVS and CDR2 FQNEAQ. In DNA, the CDR3 is TGTGCCAGCAGCTTAGTTTTCAGGGGCTACGAGCAGTACTTC. This encodes CASSLVFRGYEQYF. The variable domain in full, with the rest retrieved from reference TRBV7-8 and TRBJ2-7, is GAGVSQSPRYKVAKRGQDVALRCDPISGHVSLFWYQQALGQGPEFLTYFQNEAQLDKSGLPSDRFFAERPEGSVSTLKIQRTQQEDSAVYLCASSLVFRGYEQYFGPGTRLTVT.

The chain recombines TRBV28 with TRBJ1-5; possible D gene TRBD1, 6 bases. V gave up 7 bases and J gave up 4 bases, with 14 bases separating them. There are 14 residues in the CDR3. Germline loops: CDR1 MDHEN, CDR2 SYDVKM. The CDR3 protein is CASIMGTINQPQHF. The DNA for the CDR3 is TGTGCCAGCATCATGGGGACAATAAATCAGCCCCAGCATTTT.

V and J are TRBV5-6 and TRBJ1-1; no reliable D call. The CDR3 is 13 amino acids. Germline V gene sequence: CDR1 SGHDT, CDR2 YYEEEE. Trimming cost V 4 bases and J 0 bases, with 7 bases left between them. The CDR3 DNA reads TGTGCCAGCAGCCTAGGAATGAACACTGAAGCTTTCTTT. Its translation is CASSLGMNTEAFF.

This chain links TRBV5-1 with TRBJ2-7; D is ambiguous. V dropped 0 bases and J dropped 2 bases, with 9 bases sitting between them. Germline loops: CDR1 SGHRS, CDR2 YFSETQ. The CDR3 consists of 14 residues. The CDR3 sequence: CASSLAQQTYEQYF. CDR3 coding DNA: TGCGCCAGCAGCTTGGCACAGCAGACCTACGAGCAGTACTTC. The entire variable domain, with the rest obtained from reference TRBV5-1 and TRBJ2-7, is as follows: KAGVTQTPRYLIKTRGQQVTLSCSPISGHRSVSWYQQTPGQGLQFLFEYFSETQRNKGNFPGRFSGRQFSNSRSEMNVSTLELGDSALYLCASSLAQQTYEQYFGPGTRLTVT.

The genes are TRBV11-2 and TRBJ2-2; D is unresolved. Germline CDR1 SGHAT, CDR2 FQNNGV. The V and J ends lost 0 bases and 6 bases respectively, with 5 bases between them. The CDR3 runs to 13 residues. The CDR3 bases are TGTGCCAGCAGCTTAGACGGTCCCGGGGAGCTGTTTTTT. It specifies CASSLDGPGELFF.

The genes are TRBV18 and TRBJ1-1, with TRBD1 matching over 12 bases. With V trimmed by 4 bases and J by 5 bases, 2 bases remained unmatched. Per the germline V gene, CDR1 is KGHSH and CDR2 is LQKENI. This CDR3 has 14 residues. The CDR3 protein is CASSQGQGATEAFF. The DNA for the CDR3 is TGTGCCAGCTCACAGGGACAGGGGGCGACTGAAGCTTTCTTT.

This chain links TRBV7-8 with TRBJ1-3; D unresolved. CDR1 is SGHVS and CDR2 is FQNEAQ in the germline V gene. This CDR3 comprises 17 residues. Trimming took 1 base from V and 1 from J, leaving 14 bases between them. For the CDR3, the DNA is TGTGCCAGCAGCTTAGTTGCCCCGGGAAGATCTGGAAACACCATATATTTT. As protein: CASSLVAPGRSGNTIYF. Using reference TRBV7-8 and TRBJ1-3 for the parts outside the CDR3, the full variable domain is GAGVSQSPRYKVAKRGQDVALRCDPISGHVSLFWYQQALGQGPEFLTYFQNEAQLDKSGLPSDRFFAERPEGSVSTLKIQRTQQEDSAVYLCASSLVAPGRSGNTIYFGEGSWLTVV.

The V call is TRBV7-2, the J call TRBJ2-7; 8 positions agree with TRBD1. From germline, CDR1 is SGHTA and CDR2 FQGNSA. V shed 1 base, J shed 1 base, and the junction held 3 bases outside the gene matches. This CDR3 has 15 residues. For the CDR3, the DNA is TGTGCCAGCAGCTTAGTCGACAGGGGATCCTACGAGCAGTACTTC. This sequence encodes CASSLVDRGSYEQYF.

V usage is TRBV5-1 and J usage is TRBJ2-3; D is ambiguous. Germline V gene data show CDR1 as SGHRS and CDR2 as YFSETQ. This CDR3 has 15 residues. V shed 0 bases and J shed 5 bases, with 13 bases lying between them. The CDR3 protein is CASSLGATALDTQYF. As DNA, the CDR3 is TGCGCCAGCAGCTTGGGAGCTACCGCCTTAGATACGCAGTATTTT.

The chain links TRBV5-4 to TRBJ2-3; tentatively, D is TRBD1 (5 bases). Germline CDR1 is SGHNT and CDR2 is YYREEE (reference sequence). The V gene lost 1 base and the J gene lost 0 bases, with 9 bases spanning the gap. The CDR3 contains 15 residues. The CDR3 region is CASSLKGVSTDTQYF. DNA for the CDR3: TGTGCCAGCAGCTTGAAAGGGGTTAGCACAGATACGCAGTATTTT. Full variable domain (rest looked up from reference TRBV5-4 and TRBJ2-3): ETGVTQSPTHLIKTRGQQVTLRCSSQSGHNTVSWYQQALGQGPQFIFQYYREEENGRGNFPPRFSGLQFPNYSSELNVNALELDDSALYLCASSLKGVSTDTQYFGPGTRLTVL.

This clone was found once. The rearrangement joins TRBV14 to TRBJ1-5, with 7 bases matching TRBD1. CDR3 size: 19 residues. CDR1 and CDR2 (germline): SGHDN, FVKESK. V lost 8 bases, J lost 5 bases, and 24 bases stayed unmatched. CDR3 sequence reads: CASHSRDSNGITMDQPQHF. CDR3 in DNA: TGTGCCAGCCACAGCCGGGACAGTAATGGAATTACGATGGATCAGCCCCAGCATTTT.

The chain is built from TRBV10-2 and TRBJ1-1, with D possibly TRBD1 on 5 matching bases. The CDR3 runs to 12 residues. Looked up from germline, CDR1 is WSHSY and CDR2 is SAAADI. Trimming took 1 base from V and 6 from J, leaving 6 bases between them. CDR3 loop: CASSEWGAEAFF. The CDR3 coding sequence is TGCGCCAGCAGTGAGTGGGGGGCTGAAGCTTTCTTT.

V is TRBV11-2 and J is TRBJ2-2; TRBD1 aligns across 8 bases. The germline CDR1 and CDR2 sequences are SGHAT and FQNNGV. The CDR3 has 15 amino acids. V gave up 2 bases and J gave up 8 bases; unmatched junction bases: 7. CDR3 sequence reads: CASSLRGRGLGELFF. The CDR3 DNA sequence: TGTGCCAGCAGCTTACGTGGCAGGGGGCTTGGGGAGCTGTTTTTT.

V is TRBV7-9 and J is TRBJ2-7, with TRBD1 identical over 11 bases. Unmatched junction bases numbered 11, after V lost 4 bases and J lost 6 bases. The CDR3 covers 16 residues. Germline V gene sequence: CDR1 SEHNR, CDR2 FQNEAQ (reference sequence). CDR3 coding DNA: TGTGCCAGCAGCTATCTAGGCGGGACAGGGGGTTCCGAGCAGTACTTC. Amino acids: CASSYLGGTGGSEQYF.

V is TRBV7-9 and J is TRBJ2-6; 7 nucleotides align to TRBD1. Losses at the gene ends were 5 bases for V and 5 bases for J; bases not matched to a gene: 18. From germline, CDR1 is SEHNR and CDR2 FQNEAQ (reference sequence). The CDR3 spans 19 residues. The CDR3 sequence is CASSHRQGLNPLWANVLTF. The CDR3 DNA sequence: TGTGCCAGCAGCCACCGACAGGGATTGAACCCGCTCTGGGCCAACGTCCTGACTTTC.

This chain joins TRBV4-3 and TRBJ1-5; the D gene is possibly TRBD1 (6 bases). The germline CDR1 and CDR2 sequences are LGHNA and YSLEER. The CDR3 contains 15 residues. The V end was cut by 1 base, the J end by 4 bases, with 11 bases between. For the CDR3, the DNA is TGCGCCAGCAGCCAAGGACTCCAGGGGAATCAGCCCCAGCATTTT. Translation gives CASSQGLQGNQPQHF.

The V gene is TRBV20-1, the J gene TRBJ2-7, with no clear D. The CDR3 extends over 11 amino acids. CDR1 DFQATT and CDR2 SNEGSKA come from the germline V gene (reference sequence). V was pared by 3 bases and J by 1 base, with 4 bases between. CDR3 loop: CSASLSYEQYF. CDR3 sequence (DNA): TGCAGTGCTAGTCTTTCCTACGAGCAGTACTTC.

This chain uses TRBV29-1 with TRBJ1-1; no reliable D call. Germline V CDR1 and CDR2: SQVTM, ANQGSEA. This CDR3 region has 13 residues. Trimming stripped 8 bases from V and 0 bases from J, with 13 bases between. The CDR3 sequence: CSTTRTVNTEAFF. The CDR3 bases are TGCAGCACAACTCGGACTGTGAACACTGAAGCTTTCTTT.

The chain carries TRBV9 and TRBJ1-1; maybe TRBD1 (5 bases). Per germline, CDR1 SGDLS and CDR2 YYNGEE. The CDR3 spans 15 residues. V was shortened by 3 bases and J by 5 bases, with 17 bases between the two germline ends. The CDR3 DNA is TGTGCCAGCAGCGCCCCGGGGGGGATCGGGACTGAAGCTTTCTTT. Amino acid sequence: CASSAPGGIGTEAFF.

V usage is TRBV6-1 and J usage is TRBJ2-1; TRBD2 matches at 9 bases. The CDR3 is 15 amino acids. The germline gives CDR1 MNHNS, CDR2 SASEGT. The V segment lost 3 bases and the J segment 5 bases; nucleotides outside the gene matches: 5. As DNA, the CDR3 is TGTGCCAGCAGTGATCGGCTAGCGGGAAACAATGAGCAGTTCTTC. Its protein is CASSDRLAGNNEQFF.